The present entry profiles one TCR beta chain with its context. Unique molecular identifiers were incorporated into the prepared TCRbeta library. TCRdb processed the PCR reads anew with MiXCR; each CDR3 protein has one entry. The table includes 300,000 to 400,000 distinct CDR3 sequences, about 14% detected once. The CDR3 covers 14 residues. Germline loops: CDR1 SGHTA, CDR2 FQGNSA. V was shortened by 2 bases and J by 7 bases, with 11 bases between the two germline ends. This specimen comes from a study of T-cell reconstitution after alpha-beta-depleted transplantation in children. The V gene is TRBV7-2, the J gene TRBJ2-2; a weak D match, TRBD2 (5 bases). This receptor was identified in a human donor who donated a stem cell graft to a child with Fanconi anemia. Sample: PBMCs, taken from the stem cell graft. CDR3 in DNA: TGTGCCAGCAGCTTAAGAGGGTCTAACGGGGAGCTGTTTTTT. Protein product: CASSLRGSNGELFF.